The next 27 T cell receptor beta chains were all read from a single sample in a study of T cells in Graves' hyperthyroidism and ophthalmopathy. Amplification of TCR beta CDR3 regions was performed using RNA transcripts as template. RT-PCR in the first round (using the HTBI primer set) targeted the TCR CDR3. From the multiplex PCR reads, TCRdb called clonotypes with MiXCR, one entry per CDR3 protein. Of about 98,000 distinct CDR3 sequences in the sample, 35% to 45% were seen once. The sequencing input was peripheral blood or thyroid tissue (not recorded which). The source is a woman aged 30 to 39 with Graves' hyperthyroidism.

This clonotype was picked up many times. The chain has TRBV6-5 and TRBJ2-2; D is undetermined. The ends were cut back, 10 bases at V and 5 bases at J, with 23 bases in the middle. The CDR3 consists of 16 residues. Germline assignment: CDR1 MNHEY and CDR2 SVGAGI. The CDR3 region is CATSTGAAASTGELFF. The CDR3 DNA is TGTGCCACCTCTACGGGCGCAGCAGCGTCAACCGGGGAGCTGTTTTTT.

Of note for this clonotype: This sequence may be a read error, since a much larger clone differs from it by one base. J is TRBJ1-2 and V is TRBV10-3; D gene ambiguous. Trimming took 3 bases from V and 6 from J, leaving 14 bases between them. This CDR3 spans 14 amino acids. CDR1 is ENHRY and CDR2 is SYGVKD in the germline V gene. CDR3 residues: CAISDFGSRDGYTF. The CDR3, as DNA: TGTGCCATCAGTGATTTTGGTTCGAGGGATGGCTACACCTTC.

This clonotype was counted at least ten times. The V and J genes are TRBV24-1 and TRBJ1-2, with 7 bases lining up with TRBD1. With V trimmed by 4 bases and J by 7 bases, 8 bases remained unmatched. The CDR3 runs to 14 residues. CDR1 KGHDR and CDR2 SFDVKD come from the germline V gene. The CDR3 protein is CATSDPTGNRGYTF. Here the CDR3 DNA reads TGTGCCACCAGTGACCCGACAGGGAATCGTGGCTACACCTTC.

This clonotype appeared many times. The chain combines TRBV6-5 with TRBJ2-7, with D perhaps TRBD1 or TRBD2 (5 bases each). Germline lookup yields CDR1 MNHEY and CDR2 SVGAGI. The length of the CDR3 is 14 residues. V was shortened by 3 bases and J by 4 bases, with 13 bases between the two germline ends. The CDR3 reads CASSYGTDPYEQYF. The CDR3, as DNA: TGTGCCAGCAGTTATGGGACGGATCCGTACGAGCAGTACTTC.

This clonotype was seen ten or more times. CDR3 coding DNA: TGCAGTGCTATACCGGGACAGGGGGCCAACTCACCCCTCCACTTT. This codes for CSAIPGQGANSPLHF. The rearrangement links TRBV20-1 to TRBJ1-6; the match to TRBD1 covers 12 bases. Germline lookup yields CDR1 DFQATT and CDR2 SNEGSKA (reference sequence). CDR3 size: 15 residues. J gave up 10 bases and V 4 bases, and 8 bases lay outside the gene matches.

This clonotype was seen at least ten times. The chain recombines TRBV2 with TRBJ1-3, with TRBD1 matching 10 bases. This CDR3 is built from 17 residues. The junction had 10 bases not matched to a gene; V was cut back by 7 bases and J by 1 base. The germline CDR1 and CDR2 sequences are SNHLY and FYNNEI. CDR3: CASIPGTGENSGNTIYF. The CDR3, as DNA: TGTGCCAGCATCCCCGGGACAGGGGAAAATTCTGGAAACACCATATATTTT.

In regard to this clonotype: An end of the junction differs from the germline gene, which may be a read error. The rearrangement links TRBV28 to TRBJ1-6; 7 positions agree with TRBD1. Germline V gives CDR1 MDHEN, CDR2 SYDVKM. The CDR3 loop spans 15 amino acids. The CDR3 is CASSQGGNYNLPLHF. CDR3 sequence (DNA): TGTGCCAGCAGCCAGGGGGGTAACTATAATTTACCCCTCCACTTT.

The rearrangement links TRBV20-1 to TRBJ1-2; D possibly corresponds to TRBD1 (5 bases). The CDR3 length is 15 residues. Germline CDR1 DFQATT, CDR2 SNEGSKA (reference sequence). The V end lost 6 bases, the J end lost 5 bases, and 22 bases lay between the germline ends. CDR3 nucleotide sequence: TGCAGTGCAAGGGACCCCGGGGGGTTTTTGTATGGCTACACCTTC. It is translated as CSARDPGGFLYGYTF.

This clonotype was observed many times. V and J are TRBV2 and TRBJ1-5; 8 bases align to TRBD1. This CDR3 spans 14 amino acids. Germline CDR1 SNHLY, CDR2 FYNNEI. V lost 9 bases, J lost 0 bases, and 4 bases stayed unmatched. The DNA of the CDR3 is TGTGCCAGTTGGACAGGGTATAGCAATCAGCCCCAGCATTTT. Amino acid sequence: CASWTGYSNQPQHF.

This sequence joins TRBV6-6 and TRBJ2-3; D is possibly TRBD1 (6 bases). V lost 5 bases and J 9 bases, leaving 27 bases between the germline ends. This CDR3 has 17 residues. Germline V lookup: CDR1 MNHNY, CDR2 SVGAGI (reference sequence). The CDR3 nucleotides are TGTGCCAGCAGTGTAACAGGGTTACCCAACCTGGCCGTCACGCAGTATTTT. Amino acid sequence: CASSVTGLPNLAVTQYF.

The chain employs TRBV2 and TRBJ2-6; 9 bases are a match to TRBD1. The CDR3 consists of 17 residues. Trimming removed 1 base from V and 6 bases from J; junction bases left unmatched: 7. Germline lookup yields CDR1 SNHLY and CDR2 FYNNEI. CDR3 sequence reads: CASSEGDRDTEANVLTF. The DNA of the CDR3 is TGTGCCAGCAGTGAAGGGGACAGGGACACTGAGGCCAACGTCCTGACTTTC.

In its sample, this clonotype was seen many times. The V and J genes are TRBV4-1 and TRBJ2-7; tentatively, D is TRBD1 or TRBD2 (5 bases each). CDR1 and CDR2 from the germline V gene are MGHRA and YSYEKL. The CDR3 is 14 amino acids. Trimming shortened V by 1 base and J by 2 bases, and 9 bases separated the two germline ends. The DNA for the CDR3 is TGCGCCAGCAGCCAAGCGGGACGTACCTACGAGCAGTACTTC. Protein: CASSQAGRTYEQYF.

This clonotype was observed a handful of times. Given a much more abundant clone one base away, this may be a read error. Since no conserved phenylalanine or tryptophan closes the CDR3, a read error is the likely cause. The chain uses TRBV7-9 and TRBJ2-7, with 7 bases lining up with TRBD2. Germline CDR1 reads SEHNR; CDR2 reads FQNEAQ (reference sequence). CDR3 size: 16 residues. With 3 bases clipped from V and 0 bases from J, the junction kept 8 bases outside the gene matches. CDR3 residues: CASSFLGGSASYEQYL. CDR3 nucleotides: TGTGCCAGCAGCTTCTTGGGCGGGAGTGCCTCCTACGAGCAGTACCTC.

This clonotype was counted at least ten times. The chain uses TRBV15 and TRBJ2-2; no reliable D call. The length of the CDR3 is 14 residues. Germline CDR1 and CDR2: LNHNV and YYDKDF (reference sequence). Deletions cut 4 bases from V and 1 base from J, with 7 bases between. CDR3 nucleotides: TGTGCCACCAGCAAAGTCAGGAACACCGGGGAGCTGTTTTTT. It encodes CATSKVRNTGELFF.

In this sample, this clonotype turned up many times. This rearrangement joins TRBV20-1 to TRBJ2-7; 8 positions match TRBD1. The CDR3 runs 15 residues. The germline V gene has CDR1 DFQATT and CDR2 SNEGSKA (reference sequence). J was trimmed by 2 bases and V by 2 bases; bases with no gene match: 8. The CDR3 sequence: CSARILGQDPYEQYF. CDR3 DNA: TGCAGTGCTAGAATCTTGGGACAGGATCCCTACGAGCAGTACTTC.

This clonotype was recorded once. The chain couples TRBV20-1 to TRBJ2-7; 10 positions agree with TRBD1. This CDR3 is 15 amino acids long. CDR1 and CDR2 from the germline V gene are DFQATT and SNEGSKA (reference sequence). The J segment lost 5 bases and the V segment lost 3 bases, leaving 10 bases of the junction unmatched. CDR3 coding DNA: TGCAGTGCTAGCCCGGGACAGGGGATCGGGCACGAGCAGTACTTC. It yields the protein CSASPGQGIGHEQYF.

This rearrangement joins TRBV15 to TRBJ1-1; TRBD1 is a possible D gene (5 bases). Per germline, CDR1 LNHNV and CDR2 YYDKDF (reference sequence). Trimming removed 0 bases at V and 1 base at J, with 9 bases between. This CDR3 spans 15 amino acids. CDR3 DNA: TGTGCCACCAGCAGAGAATGGGGGAAGAACACTGAAGCTTTCTTT. Translating it yields CATSREWGKNTEAFF.

This clonotype occurred many times. The chain has TRBV28 and TRBJ1-3; D gene ambiguous. In germline, CDR1 is MDHEN, CDR2 SYDVKM. The CDR3 is made up of 12 amino acids. The V end was cut by 2 bases, the J end by 4 bases, with 3 bases between. CDR3 loop: CASSLRGNTIYF. The CDR3, as DNA: TGTGCCAGCAGTTTAAGGGGAAACACCATATATTTT.

This clonotype occurred many times. J is TRBJ1-1 and V is TRBV7-9, with D perhaps TRBD1 (6 bases). V lost 3 bases and J 2 bases, leaving 10 bases between the germline ends. This CDR3 spans 14 amino acids. Looked up from germline, CDR1 is SEHNR and CDR2 is FQNEAQ (reference sequence). CDR3 sequence: CASSFQGRNTEAFF. The DNA for the CDR3 is TGTGCCAGCAGCTTTCAGGGGCGCAACACTGAAGCTTTCTTT.

This chain uses TRBV6-5 with TRBJ1-2; 9 nucleotides agree with TRBD1. Germline values: CDR1 MNHEY, CDR2 SVGAGI. V trimming: 2 bases; J trimming: 13 bases; junction bases outside the gene matches: 5. The CDR3 is 12 residues long. Here the CDR3 DNA reads TGTGCCAGCAGTTACCTGACAGGGGGTTTCACCTTC. As protein: CASSYLTGGFTF.

Points on this clonotype: The conserved phenylalanine or tryptophan normally closing the CDR3 is absent here, so this likely arose from a read error. The chain combines TRBV12-3 or TRBV12-4 with TRBJ1-5, with D possibly TRBD1 on 6 matching bases. V lost 8 bases to trimming and J lost 5 bases, with 10 bases between them. The CDR3 covers 12 residues. CDR3 region: CASGRGDQPQHL. As DNA, the CDR3 is TGTGCCAGCGGCAGGGGAGATCAGCCCCAGCATCTT.

V and J are TRBV7-8 and TRBJ2-1; D not certain. The CDR3 has 14 amino acids. V dropped 5 bases and J dropped 3 bases, with 11 bases sitting between them. Germline V gene sequence: CDR1 SGHVS, CDR2 FQNEAQ. This chain's CDR3 is CASSPRLHYNEQFF. Written as DNA, the CDR3 is TGTGCCAGCAGCCCCCGGTTGCACTACAATGAGCAGTTCTTC.

This clonotype appeared many times. V gene TRBV16 combines with J gene TRBJ1-2, with 7 bases aligning to TRBD1. CDR3 length: 13 residues. Per germline, CDR1 KGHSY and CDR2 FQNENV. The V segment lost 4 bases and the J segment 7 bases; nucleotides outside the gene matches: 6. CDR3 sequence (DNA): TGTGCCAGCAGCCCAACAGGGGAAGGTGGCTACACCTTC. It translates to CASSPTGEGGYTF.

The chain couples TRBV7-2 to TRBJ2-7, with unresolved D. The CDR3 has 14 residues. The germline V gene has CDR1 SGHTA and CDR2 FQGNSA. The V end was cut by 8 bases, the J end by 5 bases, with 19 bases between. In nucleotides, the CDR3 is TGTGCCAGCGGCTATTCCCCGCCGGGTAACGAGCAGTACTTC. Amino acids: CASGYSPPGNEQYF.

Worth noting for this clonotype: Possible read error: a much larger clone is one base away. J is TRBJ1-1 and V is TRBV19; 8 positions match TRBD1. In germline, CDR1 is LNHDA, CDR2 SQIVND (reference sequence). CDR3 length: 14 amino acids. With 6 bases clipped from V and 4 bases from J, the junction kept 7 bases outside the gene matches. The CDR3 protein is CASSPQGEVTEAFF. The CDR3 nucleotides read TGTGCCAGTAGCCCACAGGGGGAAGTCACTGAAGCTTTCTTT. Full variable domain (remainder filled in from reference TRBV19 and TRBJ1-1): DGGITQSPKYLFRKEGQNVTLSCEQNLNHDAMYWYRQDPGQGLRLIYYSQIVNDFQKGDIAEGYSVSREKKESFPLTVTSAQKNPTAFYLCASSPQGEVTEAFFGQGTRLTVV.

CDR3 nucleotide sequence: TGCGCCAGCAGAGCGTTGGGGAAATCCTACGAGCAGTACTTC. Amino acids: CASRALGKSYEQYF. The chain joins TRBV4-1 to TRBJ2-7; D is unclear. CDR3 length: 14 residues. In germline, CDR1 is MGHRA, CDR2 YSYEKL. V was shortened by 6 bases and J by 1 base, with 13 bases between the two germline ends.

The sample holds many counts of this clonotype. This chain joins TRBV7-9 and TRBJ2-5; D gene unclear. Germline CDR1 is SEHNR and CDR2 is FQNEAQ (reference sequence). Deletions cut 5 bases from V and 2 bases from J, with 12 bases between. The CDR3 length is 14 residues. The CDR3 nucleotides read TGTGCCAGCAGCGAACCGGCGGTTCAAGAGACCCAGTACTTC. It yields the protein CASSEPAVQETQYF.